This T cell receptor (beta chain) is from a study of T cells in Graves' hyperthyroidism and ophthalmopathy. Study results and caveats: Among thyroid clonotypes expanded above 0.001, most also appeared in blood.

No ophthalmopathy progression within 18 months constituted stable Graves' hyperthyroidism. Hyperthyroidism, newly diagnosed and lasting under 2 months, affected patients aged 18 to 65. The diagnoses drew upon clinical symptoms, serum thyroxine and TRAb, thyroid ultrasound and orbital computed tomography. Amplified TCR beta CDR3 regions came from RNA transcripts. The HTBI set primed first-round TCR CDR3 RT-PCR. Via MiXCR, TCRdb re-called the multiplex PCR reads, giving one row per CDR3 protein. There are 560,000 or so distinct CDR3 sequences in the sample; around 42% occur only once, and about 7.9% lies in the top ten. This clonotype was seen only a few times. No antigen is known for it. The CDR3 runs 14 residues. From germline, CDR1 is SQVTM and CDR2 ANQGSEA. With 5 bases clipped from V and 0 bases from J, the junction kept 7 bases outside the gene matches.

The sequence was obtained from a woman aged 18-29 years with Graves' hyperthyroidism. The V call is TRBV29-1, the J call TRBJ2-7; 7 bases fit TRBD2. The sequenced sample consisted of peripheral blood or thyroid tissue (not recorded which). The DNA of the CDR3 is TGCAGCGTTAGAGCGGGGCCAAGCTCCTACGAGCAGTACTTC. Amino acids: CSVRAGPSSYEQYF.